A single sample gave rise to the 28 T cell receptor beta chains below, sequenced in a study of T-cell memory formation after mild COVID-19. TCRdb processed the 5' RACE reads anew with MiXCR; each CDR3 protein has one entry. The sample yields 190,000 or so distinct CDR3 sequences, roughly 30% seen once. Specimen: PBMCs or a T cell subset sorted from them (not recorded which). These receptors were collected from an adult woman who had mild COVID-19 (a few samples of this study predate the infection). Cell type and time point are not known.

V usage is TRBV24-1 and J usage is TRBJ1-1; D remains unclear. Looked up from germline, CDR1 is KGHDR and CDR2 is SFDVKD. The ends were cut back, 4 bases at V and 1 base at J, with 3 bases in the middle. The CDR3 consists of 12 residues. The CDR3 spells CATSEGNTEAFF. CDR3 nucleotides: TGTGCCACCAGTGAGGGGAACACTGAAGCTTTCTTT.

The chain recombines TRBV29-1 with TRBJ2-5, with D possibly matching TRBD1 (6 bases). The CDR3 has 11 residues. The germline V gene has CDR1 SQVTM and CDR2 ANQGSEA. The chain's CDR3 is CSGGPQETQYF. The CDR3 DNA reads as TGCAGTGGGGGCCCCCAAGAGACCCAGTACTTC.

J is TRBJ2-1 and V is TRBV24-1; 9 bases are shared with TRBD1. The V segment lost 4 bases and the J segment 14 bases; nucleotides outside the gene matches: 2. This CDR3 is 11 amino acids long. Germline V lookup: CDR1 KGHDR, CDR2 SFDVKD. CDR3 nucleotides: TGTGCCACCAGTGAGGGACAGGGAGAGTTCTTC. It encodes CATSEGQGEFF.

The chain links TRBV5-1 to TRBJ1-1, with 8 bases fitting TRBD1. The CDR3 is made up of 16 amino acids. V was pared by 0 bases and J by 3 bases, with 7 bases of the junction left unmatched. From germline, CDR1 is SGHRS and CDR2 YFSETQ. The CDR3 sequence: CASSLASGGAYTEAFF. CDR3 DNA sequence: TGCGCCAGCAGCTTGGCCTCAGGGGGCGCGTACACTGAAGCTTTCTTT.

This clonotype was counted a few times. The chain is built from TRBV19 and TRBJ2-3; D is undetermined. The CDR3 runs 13 residues. Germline V gives CDR1 LNHDA, CDR2 SQIVND (reference sequence). With 3 bases removed from V and 1 base from J, the gap between germline ends came to 5 bases. The CDR3 region has the DNA TGTGCCAGTAGTATGCTAGGCACAGATACGCAGTATTTT. This gives the protein CASSMLGTDTQYF.

The genes are TRBV5-5 and TRBJ2-6; unclear D gene. The V gene's germline CDR1 is SGHKS and CDR2 YYEKEE (reference sequence). CDR3 length: 16 amino acids. Trimming shortened V by 0 bases and J by 0 bases, and 7 bases separated the two germline ends. In DNA, the CDR3 is TGTGCCAGCAGCTTGGCCGGGTCCTCTGGGGCCAACGTCCTGACTTTC. Protein product: CASSLAGSSGANVLTF.

This clonotype was counted at least ten times. V and J are TRBV28 and TRBJ2-7, with 8 bases aligning to TRBD2. The length of the CDR3 is 15 residues. Germline CDR1 and CDR2: MDHEN and SYDVKM. V lost 6 bases to trimming and J lost 1 base; unmatched junction nucleotides: 8. As DNA, the CDR3 is TGTGCCAGCAGCCCCCGGGGGGGAGGTTCCTACGAGCAGTACTTC. Translating gives CASSPRGGGSYEQYF.

The chain recombines TRBV6-2 or TRBV6-3 with TRBJ2-3; D unresolved. Germline CDR1 and CDR2: MNHEY and SVGEGT. The CDR3 contains 13 residues. V was pared by 7 bases and J by 0 bases, with 8 bases between. The CDR3 region is CASTRPSTDTQYF. CDR3 DNA sequence: TGTGCCAGCACCCGGCCAAGCACAGATACGCAGTATTTT.

The chain employs TRBV4-3 and TRBJ1-3; D gene unclear. Deletions cut 5 bases from V and 0 bases from J, with 11 bases between. This CDR3 comprises 15 residues. Germline CDR1 is LGHNA and CDR2 is YSLEER. The CDR3 sequence is CASSNRQSSGNTIYF. CDR3 in DNA: TGCGCCAGCAGCAACCGACAAAGCTCTGGAAACACCATATATTTT.

This clonotype was found a few times. V is TRBV5-1 and J is TRBJ2-7, with 8 bases lining up with TRBD2. The CDR3 spans 14 residues. Germline CDR1 and CDR2: SGHRS and YFSETQ. Losses at the gene ends were 1 base for V and 4 bases for J; bases not matched to a gene: 4. DNA for the CDR3: TGCGCCAGCAGCTTGCAGCGGGGGTGGTACGAGCAGTACTTC. Translating it yields CASSLQRGWYEQYF.

The V call is TRBV7-9, the J call TRBJ2-1, with D possibly TRBD1 on 5 matching bases. Germline V gene lookup returns CDR1 SEHNR and CDR2 FQNEAQ (reference sequence). This CDR3 comprises 15 residues. V lost 1 base and J 6 bases, leaving 13 bases between the germline ends. The CDR3 protein is CASSLVQGPPNEQFF. As DNA, the CDR3 is TGTGCCAGCAGCTTAGTCCAGGGTCCTCCCAATGAGCAGTTCTTC.

The chain carries TRBV9 and TRBJ1-1; D uncertain. The germline V gene encodes CDR1 SGDLS and CDR2 YYNGEE. The CDR3 is 14 amino acids. V shed 4 bases and J shed 2 bases, with 12 bases lying between them. CDR3: CASSPGPLNTEAFF. For the CDR3, the DNA is TGTGCCAGCAGCCCTGGACCTCTAAACACTGAAGCTTTCTTT.

The CDR3: CASSVGGQGYDEQFF. CDR3 DNA sequence: TGTGCCAGCAGCGTAGGAGGACAGGGTTATGATGAGCAGTTCTTC. The chain has TRBV9 and TRBJ2-1; the match to TRBD1 covers 8 bases. V was clipped by 0 bases and J by 8 bases; unmatched bases: 7. Germline CDR1 SGDLS, CDR2 YYNGEE. The CDR3 runs to 15 residues.

The table lists this clonotype with a few counts. The chain carries TRBV5-1 and TRBJ2-7; TRBD2 is a possible D gene (6 bases). This CDR3 region has 15 residues. Deletions cut 0 bases from V and 5 bases from J, with 15 bases between. Germline-derived CDR1 and CDR2 are SGHRS and YFSETQ. CDR3 DNA sequence: TGCGCCAGCAGCTTGGCCGGAGGACGGAGGGACGAGCAGTACTTC. Residues: CASSLAGGRRDEQYF.

The rearrangement links TRBV3-1 to TRBJ2-1; weak D call: TRBD2 (5 bases). The V end lost 3 bases, the J end lost 5 bases, and 11 bases lay between the germline ends. The CDR3 is 14 residues long. CDR1 and CDR2 from the germline V gene are LGHDT and YNNKEL (reference sequence). The CDR3 is CASSQRAGDNEQFF. The CDR3 bases are TGTGCCAGCAGCCAGCGGGCCGGGGACAATGAGCAGTTCTTC.

This clonotype occurred once. The rearrangement links TRBV6-5 to TRBJ1-2, with a weak D call TRBD1 (6 bases). Trimming pared 2 bases from V and 2 bases from J, leaving 12 bases between. The CDR3 spans 15 residues. Germline V gene lookup returns CDR1 MNHEY and CDR2 SVGAGI. The CDR3, as DNA: TGTGCCAGCAGTTACAGCGTCCAGGGGAACTATGGCTACACCTTC. This sequence encodes CASSYSVQGNYGYTF.

In this sample, this clonotype turned up a few times. The chain links TRBV29-1 to TRBJ1-1; 9 nucleotides align to TRBD1. CDR3 length equals 17 residues. Germline CDR1 reads SQVTM; CDR2 reads ANQGSEA. V lost 0 bases and J lost 3; bases outside the gene matches: 11. CDR3 residues: CSVEDIGTGSSDTEAFF. The CDR3, as DNA: TGCAGCGTTGAAGATATTGGGACAGGGTCTTCGGACACTGAAGCTTTCTTT.

The chain recombines TRBV7-8 with TRBJ2-2; 9 positions match TRBD1. V lost 5 bases to trimming and J lost 1 base; unmatched junction nucleotides: 5. Germline V CDR1 and CDR2: SGHVS, FQNEAQ. The CDR3 covers 16 residues. CDR3 residues: CASSRGTGRNTGELFF. CDR3 sequence (DNA): TGTGCCAGCAGCCGCGGGACAGGGAGGAACACCGGGGAGCTGTTTTTT.

The chain has TRBV7-3 and TRBJ2-6, with D unresolved. The CDR3 has 17 amino acids. Trimming pared 4 bases from V and 4 bases from J, leaving 17 bases between. Germline V gene lookup returns CDR1 SGHTA and CDR2 FQGTGA. The CDR3 DNA sequence: TGTGCCAGCAGCTCCCCTGCATTGGTCGACGGGGCCAACGTCCTGACTTTC. Amino acid sequence: CASSSPALVDGANVLTF.

The CDR3 here is CASSQGFAGKETQYF. In nucleotides, the CDR3 is TGTGCCAGCAGTCAGGGTTTTGCCGGAAAAGAGACCCAGTACTTC. The chain uses TRBV7-2 and TRBJ2-5; possible D gene TRBD1, 5 bases. The V end was cut by 6 bases, the J end by 3 bases, with 17 bases between. The V gene's germline CDR1 is SGHTA and CDR2 FQGNSA. The CDR3 loop spans 15 amino acids.

The chain links TRBV29-1 to TRBJ2-7; maybe TRBD2 (6 bases). V was trimmed by 4 bases and J by 4 bases, leaving 17 bases between them. The CDR3 covers 14 residues. From germline, CDR1 is SQVTM and CDR2 ANQGSEA. For the CDR3, the DNA is TGCAGCGTTGTATCCATCGGGGACTTTTACGAGCAGTACTTC. Translating gives CSVVSIGDFYEQYF.

The rearrangement uses TRBV12-3 or TRBV12-4 and TRBJ2-7; D uncertain. With 2 bases removed from V and 6 bases from J, the gap between germline ends came to 17 bases. The CDR3 length is 15 residues. Here the CDR3 reads CASSLPGLLLSEQYF. CDR3 sequence (DNA): TGTGCCAGCAGTTTACCGGGCCTACTCCTGTCCGAGCAGTACTTC.

V gene TRBV20-1 combines with J gene TRBJ2-7; 7 nucleotides match TRBD1. This CDR3 has 14 amino acids. J lost 5 bases, V lost 6 bases, and 13 bases had no gene match. Germline lookup yields CDR1 DFQATT and CDR2 SNEGSKA (reference sequence). In DNA form, the CDR3 reads TGCAGTGCGCCCGACAGGGCGCTGCGGAACGAGCAGTACTTC. Its translation: CSAPDRALRNEQYF.

This clonotype was counted a single time. V gene TRBV29-1 combines with J gene TRBJ2-1, with 7 bases aligning to TRBD1. The CDR3 spans 13 residues. V lost 1 base to trimming and J lost 6 bases; unmatched junction nucleotides: 3. From germline, CDR1 is SQVTM and CDR2 ANQGSEA. This chain's CDR3 is CSVEVWDSNEQFF. CDR3 DNA sequence: TGCAGCGTTGAAGTTTGGGACAGCAATGAGCAGTTCTTC.

This clonotype appeared a few times. The J gene is TRBJ2-2, the V gene TRBV4-2, with 8 bases identical to TRBD2. CDR3 length: 19 residues. V dropped 1 base and J dropped 3; count of bases not matched to a gene: 13. Germline loops: CDR1 LGHNA, CDR2 YNFKEQ. CDR3 DNA sequence: TGTGCCAGCAGCCAAGGGGGTAGCGGGGTCTCCTGGGACACCGGGGAGCTGTTTTTT. Translated, it gives CASSQGGSGVSWDTGELFF.

J is TRBJ2-7 and V is TRBV4-3; TRBD1 or TRBD2 may be the D gene (6 bases each). The CDR3 is 15 residues long. Deletions cut 0 bases from V and 4 bases from J, with 13 bases between. Germline V CDR1 and CDR2: LGHNA, YSLEER. For the CDR3, the DNA is TGCGCCAGCAGCCAAGAGAGGGGGGAACCTTACGAGCAGTACTTC. It codes for CASSQERGEPYEQYF.

This clonotype occurred a few times. The chain carries TRBV4-2 and TRBJ2-7; D gene unclear. There are 14 residues in the CDR3. CDR1 is LGHNA and CDR2 is YNFKEQ in the germline V gene. Deletions cut 4 bases from V and 2 bases from J, with 12 bases between. The CDR3 bases are TGTGCCAGCAGCCCACCGGCGGATACCTACGAGCAGTACTTC. Translated, it gives CASSPPADTYEQYF.

The chain employs TRBV2 and TRBJ2-7; D perhaps matches TRBD1 (6 bases). Germline CDR1 SNHLY, CDR2 FYNNEI. This CDR3 is built from 12 residues. V dropped 7 bases and J dropped 3 bases, with 10 bases sitting between them. In DNA form, the CDR3 reads TGTGCCAGCACCAGGGGATACTACGAGCAGTACTTC. It is translated as CASTRGYYEQYF.